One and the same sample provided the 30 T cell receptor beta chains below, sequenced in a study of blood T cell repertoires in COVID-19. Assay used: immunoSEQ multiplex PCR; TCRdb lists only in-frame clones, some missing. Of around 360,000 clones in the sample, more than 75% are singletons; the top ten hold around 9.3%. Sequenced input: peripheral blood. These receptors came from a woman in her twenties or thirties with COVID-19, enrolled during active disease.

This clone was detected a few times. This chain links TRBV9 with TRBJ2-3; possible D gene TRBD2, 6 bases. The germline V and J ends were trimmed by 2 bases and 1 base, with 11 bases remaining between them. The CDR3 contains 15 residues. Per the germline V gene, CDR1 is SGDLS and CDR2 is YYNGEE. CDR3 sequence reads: CASSVTGLGTDTQYF. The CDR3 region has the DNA TGTGCCAGCAGCGTCACGGGACTGGGCACAGATACGCAGTATTTT.

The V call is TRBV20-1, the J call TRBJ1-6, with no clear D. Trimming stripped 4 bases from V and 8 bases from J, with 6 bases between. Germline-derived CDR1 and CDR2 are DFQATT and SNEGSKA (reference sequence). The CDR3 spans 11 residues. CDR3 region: CSATHDSPLHF. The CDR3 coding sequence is TGCAGTGCTACACACGATTCACCCCTCCACTTT.

Here the CDR3 DNA reads TGTGCCAGCAGTGATCGCAGGGGATTCAATCAGCCCCAGCATTTT. This encodes CASSDRRGFNQPQHF. The V call is TRBV6-1, the J call TRBJ1-5; tentative D call: TRBD1 (6 bases). Trimming took 3 bases from V and 3 from J, leaving 12 bases between them. The CDR3 sequence is 15 residues long. CDR1 is MNHNS, CDR2 SASEGT, per germline.

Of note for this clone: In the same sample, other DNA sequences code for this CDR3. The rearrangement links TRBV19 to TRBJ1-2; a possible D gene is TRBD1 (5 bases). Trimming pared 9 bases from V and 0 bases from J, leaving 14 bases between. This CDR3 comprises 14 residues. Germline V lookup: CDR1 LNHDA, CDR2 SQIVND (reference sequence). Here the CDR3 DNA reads TGTGCCAGCAGTGTTGACAGCACTAACTATGGCTACACCTTC. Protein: CASSVDSTNYGYTF.

The CDR3 DNA reads as TGTGCCAGCAGTCCACAGGGGGGGATCAATTCACCCCTCCACTTT. It is translated as CASSPQGGINSPLHF. The chain recombines TRBV28 with TRBJ1-6; 8 positions match TRBD1. CDR1 is MDHEN, CDR2 SYDVKM, per germline. The CDR3 length is 15 residues. V lost 5 bases, J lost 7 bases, and 7 bases stayed unmatched.

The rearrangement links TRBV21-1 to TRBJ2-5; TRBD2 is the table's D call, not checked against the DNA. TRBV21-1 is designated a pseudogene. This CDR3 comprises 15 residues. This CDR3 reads CASSKLLAGGETQYF. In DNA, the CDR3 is TGTGCCAGCAGCAAACTACTAGCGGGAGGAGAGACCCAGTACTTC.

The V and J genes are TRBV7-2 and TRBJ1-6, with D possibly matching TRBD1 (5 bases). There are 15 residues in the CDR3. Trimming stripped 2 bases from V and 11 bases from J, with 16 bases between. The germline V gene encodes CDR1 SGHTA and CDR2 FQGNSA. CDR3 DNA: TGTGCCAGCAGCTTATCCGCAGGCGCCAGGGCACCCCTCCACTTT. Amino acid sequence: CASSLSAGARAPLHF.

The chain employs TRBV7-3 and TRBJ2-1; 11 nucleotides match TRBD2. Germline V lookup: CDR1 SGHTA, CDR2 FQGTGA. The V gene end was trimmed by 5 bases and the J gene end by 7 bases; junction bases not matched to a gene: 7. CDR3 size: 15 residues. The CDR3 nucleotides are TGTGCCAGCAGCCAACTAGCGGGAGTTTCGAATGAGCAGTTCTTC. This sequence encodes CASSQLAGVSNEQFF.

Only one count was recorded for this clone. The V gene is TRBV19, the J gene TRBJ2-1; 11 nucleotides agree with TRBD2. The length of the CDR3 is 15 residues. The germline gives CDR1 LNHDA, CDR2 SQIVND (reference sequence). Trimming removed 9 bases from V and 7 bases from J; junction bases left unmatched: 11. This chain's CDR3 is CARGIAGGPGNEQFF. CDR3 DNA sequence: TGTGCCAGGGGAATAGCGGGAGGGCCGGGGAATGAGCAGTTCTTC.

The CDR3 loop reads CASSIATGRQETQYF. The CDR3 DNA reads as TGTGCCAGTAGTATCGCGACGGGGAGACAAGAGACCCAGTACTTC. The V gene is TRBV19, the J gene TRBJ2-5; possibly TRBD2 for D (5 bases). Germline V gives CDR1 LNHDA, CDR2 SQIVND (reference sequence). The CDR3 consists of 15 residues. The V end was cut by 3 bases, the J end by 2 bases, with 13 bases between. Full variable domain (rest looked up from reference TRBV19 and TRBJ2-5): DGGITQSPKYLFRKEGQNVTLSCEQNLNHDAMYWYRQDPGQGLRLIYYSQIVNDFQKGDIAEGYSVSREKKESFPLTVTSAQKNPTAFYLCASSIATGRQETQYFGPGTRLLVL.

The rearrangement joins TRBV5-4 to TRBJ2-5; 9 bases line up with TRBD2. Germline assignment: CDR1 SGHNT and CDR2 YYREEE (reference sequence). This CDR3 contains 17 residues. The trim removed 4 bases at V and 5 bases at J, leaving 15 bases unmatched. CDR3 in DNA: TGTGCCAGCAGCCCTATACGGGGAGCGGGAGGCGGGGAGACCCAGTACTTC. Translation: CASSPIRGAGGGETQYF. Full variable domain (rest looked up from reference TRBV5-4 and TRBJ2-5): ETGVTQSPTHLIKTRGQQVTLRCSSQSGHNTVSWYQQALGQGPQFIFQYYREEENGRGNFPPRFSGLQFPNYSSELNVNALELDDSALYLCASSPIRGAGGGETQYFGPGTRLLVL.

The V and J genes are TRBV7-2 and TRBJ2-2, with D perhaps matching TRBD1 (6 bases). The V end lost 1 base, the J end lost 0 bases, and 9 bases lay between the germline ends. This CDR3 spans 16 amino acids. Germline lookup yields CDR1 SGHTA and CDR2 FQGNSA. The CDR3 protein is CASSLVGQSNTGELFF. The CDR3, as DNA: TGTGCCAGCAGCTTAGTCGGACAGTCGAACACCGGGGAGCTGTTTTTT.

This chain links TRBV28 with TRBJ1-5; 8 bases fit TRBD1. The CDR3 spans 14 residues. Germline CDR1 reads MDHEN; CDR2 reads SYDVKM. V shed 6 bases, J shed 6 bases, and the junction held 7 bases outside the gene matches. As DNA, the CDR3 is TGTGCCAGCAGACGGACAGGGATGATTCAGCCCCAGCATTTT. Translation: CASRRTGMIQPQHF. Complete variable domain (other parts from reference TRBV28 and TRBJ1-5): DVKVTQSSRYLVKRTGEKVFLECVQDMDHENMFWYRQDPGLGLRLIYFSYDVKMKEKGDIPEGYSVSREKKERFSLILESASTNQTSMYLCASRRTGMIQPQHFGDGTRLSIL.

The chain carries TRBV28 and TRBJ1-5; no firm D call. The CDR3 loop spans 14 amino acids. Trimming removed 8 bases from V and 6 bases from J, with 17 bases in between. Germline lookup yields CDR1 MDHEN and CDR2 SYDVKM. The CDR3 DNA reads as TGTGCCAGCCAATGGGGATCCGGGAGTCAGCCCCAGCATTTT. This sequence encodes CASQWGSGSQPQHF.

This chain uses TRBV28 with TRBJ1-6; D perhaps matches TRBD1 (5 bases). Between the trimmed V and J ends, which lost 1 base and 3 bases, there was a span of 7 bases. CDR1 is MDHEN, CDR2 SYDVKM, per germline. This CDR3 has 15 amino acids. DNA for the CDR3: TGTGCCAGCAGTTTATCAGGACACTATAATTCACCCCTCCACTTT. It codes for CASSLSGHYNSPLHF. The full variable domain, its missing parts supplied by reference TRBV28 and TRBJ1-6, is DVKVTQSSRYLVKRTGEKVFLECVQDMDHENMFWYRQDPGLGLRLIYFSYDVKMKEKGDIPEGYSVSREKKERFSLILESASTNQTSMYLCASSLSGHYNSPLHFGNGTRLTVT.

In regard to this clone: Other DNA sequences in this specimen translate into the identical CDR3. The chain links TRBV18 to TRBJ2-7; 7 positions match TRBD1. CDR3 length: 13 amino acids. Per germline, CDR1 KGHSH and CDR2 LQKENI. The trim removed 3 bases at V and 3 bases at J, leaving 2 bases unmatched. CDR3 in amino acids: CASSPGQFYEQYF. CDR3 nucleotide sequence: TGTGCCAGCTCACCGGGACAGTTCTACGAGCAGTACTTC.

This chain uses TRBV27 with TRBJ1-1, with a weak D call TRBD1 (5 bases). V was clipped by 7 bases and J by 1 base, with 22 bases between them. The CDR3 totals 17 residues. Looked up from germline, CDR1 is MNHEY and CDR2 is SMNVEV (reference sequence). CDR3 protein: CASTSLGQGGRNTEAFF. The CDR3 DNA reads TGTGCCAGCACTTCCCTGGGTCAGGGCGGGAGGAACACTGAAGCTTTCTTT.

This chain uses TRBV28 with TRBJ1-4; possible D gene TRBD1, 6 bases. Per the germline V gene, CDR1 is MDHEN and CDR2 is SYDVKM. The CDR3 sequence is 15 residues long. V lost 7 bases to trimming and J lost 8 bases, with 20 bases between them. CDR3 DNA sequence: TGTGCCAGCAACCTAGAACAGGGCTCCCGGGAAAAACTGTTTTTT. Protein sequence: CASNLEQGSREKLFF.

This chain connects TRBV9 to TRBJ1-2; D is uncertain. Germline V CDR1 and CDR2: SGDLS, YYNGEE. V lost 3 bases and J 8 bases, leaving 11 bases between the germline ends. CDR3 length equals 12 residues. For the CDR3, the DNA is TGTGCCAGCAGCGGCGATTCGGGAGGCTACACCTTC. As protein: CASSGDSGGYTF.

CDR3 DNA: TGTGCCAGCAGTCTCGGTGCTGAGGCCAACGTCCTGACTTTC. Encoded protein: CASSLGAEANVLTF. The chain links TRBV7-9 to TRBJ2-6; D call uncertain. CDR3 length equals 14 residues. In germline, CDR1 is SEHNR, CDR2 FQNEAQ (reference sequence). V lost 6 bases and J lost 6, with 12 bases in between.

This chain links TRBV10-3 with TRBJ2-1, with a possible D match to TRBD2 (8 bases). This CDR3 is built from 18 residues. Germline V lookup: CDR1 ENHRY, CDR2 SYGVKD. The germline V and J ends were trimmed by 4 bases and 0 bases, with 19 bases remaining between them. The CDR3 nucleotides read TGTGCCATCAGTGGGGACAGCGGGAGCCGGAGCTCCTACAATGAGCAGTTCTTC. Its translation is CAISGDSGSRSSYNEQFF.

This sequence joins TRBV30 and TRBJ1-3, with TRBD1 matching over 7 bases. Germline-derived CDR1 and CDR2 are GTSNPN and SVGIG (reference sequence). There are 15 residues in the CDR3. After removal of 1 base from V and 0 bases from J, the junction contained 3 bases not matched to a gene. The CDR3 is CAWSAGDSSGNTIYF. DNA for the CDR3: TGTGCCTGGAGTGCCGGGGACAGCTCTGGAAACACCATATATTTT.

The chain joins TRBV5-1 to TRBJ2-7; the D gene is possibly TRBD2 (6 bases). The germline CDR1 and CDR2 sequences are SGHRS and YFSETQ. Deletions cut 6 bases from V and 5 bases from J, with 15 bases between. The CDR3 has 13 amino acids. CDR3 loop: CASNFGGVDEQYF. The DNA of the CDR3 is TGCGCCAGCAATTTCGGGGGAGTCGACGAGCAGTACTTC.

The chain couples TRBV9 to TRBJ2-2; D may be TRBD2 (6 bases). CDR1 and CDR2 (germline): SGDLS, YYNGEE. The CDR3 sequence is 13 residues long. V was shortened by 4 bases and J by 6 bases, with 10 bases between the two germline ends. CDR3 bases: TGTGCCAGCAGCACCCGACTAGCCGGGGAGCTGTTTTTT. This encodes CASSTRLAGELFF.

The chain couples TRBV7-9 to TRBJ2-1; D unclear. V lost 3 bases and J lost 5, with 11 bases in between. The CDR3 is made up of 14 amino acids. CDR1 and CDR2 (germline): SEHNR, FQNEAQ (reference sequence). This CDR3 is CASSFSHRDNEQFF. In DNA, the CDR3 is TGTGCCAGCAGCTTTAGTCACCGGGACAATGAGCAGTTCTTC.

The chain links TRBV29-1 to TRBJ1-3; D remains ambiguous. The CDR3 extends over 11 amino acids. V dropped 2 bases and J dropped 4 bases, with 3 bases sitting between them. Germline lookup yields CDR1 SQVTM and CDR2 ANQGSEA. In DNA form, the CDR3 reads TGCAGCGTTGAATCGGGAAACACCATATATTTT. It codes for CSVESGNTIYF.

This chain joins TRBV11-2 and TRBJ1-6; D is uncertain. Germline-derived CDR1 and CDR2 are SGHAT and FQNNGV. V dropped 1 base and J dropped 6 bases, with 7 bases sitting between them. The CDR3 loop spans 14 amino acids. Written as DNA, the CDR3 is TGTGCCAGCAGCTTAGGCGATACTAATTCACCCCTCCACTTT. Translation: CASSLGDTNSPLHF.

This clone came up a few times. In DNA form, the CDR3 reads TGTGCCAGCAGCCAAGACGCGGGGAGTAGTCAGCCCCAGCATTTT. This gives the protein CASSQDAGSSQPQHF. V and J are TRBV3-1 (or the pseudogene TRBV3-2) and TRBJ1-5; no clear D. Trimming stripped 0 bases from V and 6 bases from J, with 12 bases between. The germline V gene has CDR1 LGHDT and CDR2 YNNKEL (reference sequence). The CDR3 runs 15 residues.

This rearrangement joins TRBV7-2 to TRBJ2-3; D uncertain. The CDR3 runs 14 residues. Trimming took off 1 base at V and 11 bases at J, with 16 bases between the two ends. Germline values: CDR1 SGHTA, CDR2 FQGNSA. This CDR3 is CASSLGSISSGQYF. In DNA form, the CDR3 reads TGTGCCAGCAGCTTAGGCTCTATATCCTCGGGGCAGTATTTT.

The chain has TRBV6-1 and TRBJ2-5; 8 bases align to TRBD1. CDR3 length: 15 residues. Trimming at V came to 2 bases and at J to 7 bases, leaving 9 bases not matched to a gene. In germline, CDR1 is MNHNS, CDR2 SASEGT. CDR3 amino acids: CASSEIGRGHATQYF. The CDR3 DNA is TGTGCCAGCAGTGAAATCGGCAGGGGGCACGCGACCCAGTACTTC.